One sample yielded the 13 T cell receptor beta chains listed below, sequenced in a study of response to subunit inactivated influenza vaccine. TCRdb used MiXCR to reprocess the RT-PCR reads, holding one entry per CDR3 protein. The sample records more than 550,000 distinct CDR3 sequences, around 10% being singletons. These records were also assigned to another study, of T cells expressing NK-cell markers. That source notes: 5'RACE template switching with UMIs generated TCR beta cDNA.

Here the sequenced sample was PBMCs from blood, taken on the day of vaccination. The source is a man aged 50-59 years who received an inactivated influenza vaccine.

This clonotype has ten or more counts. This chain connects TRBV4-2 to TRBJ1-2, with D possibly matching TRBD1 (5 bases). This CDR3 is built from 14 residues. Germline CDR1 is LGHNA and CDR2 is YNFKEQ. V was cut by 0 bases and J by 2 bases, with 7 bases left in between. CDR3 in DNA: TGTGCCAGCAGCCAAGATGCAGGGAACTATGGCTACACCTTC. Translating it yields CASSQDAGNYGYTF.

This clonotype was counted between two and nine times. The chain combines TRBV29-1 with TRBJ2-5; D is perhaps TRBD2 (6 bases). The V end lost 5 bases, the J end lost 7 bases, and 20 bases lay between the germline ends. The CDR3 is 14 amino acids. Germline V lookup: CDR1 SQVTM, CDR2 ANQGSEA. The DNA of the CDR3 is TGCAGCGTTCGACTTCGTAGCGGTATGGGGACCCAGTACTTC. Translation gives CSVRLRSGMGTQYF.

With respect to this clonotype: A junction end diverges from the germline sequence, so it may reflect a read error. The chain is built from TRBV4-2 and TRBJ2-3, with TRBD2 matching over 14 bases. This CDR3 region has 15 residues. Germline CDR1 LGHNA, CDR2 YNFKEQ. The CDR3: CASSRGLAGGDTKYF. DNA of the CDR3: TGTGCCAGCAGCCGAGGACTAGCGGGGGGAGATACGAAGTATTTT.

This clonotype has more than one count but fewer than ten. V usage is TRBV30 and J usage is TRBJ2-2; TRBD1 is a possible D gene (5 bases). CDR3 length equals 14 residues. Trimming left V 0 bases short and J 8 bases short, with 13 bases between. The germline V gene has CDR1 GTSNPN and CDR2 SVGIG (reference sequence). The CDR3 sequence: CAWSVRGSSGELFF. Here the CDR3 DNA reads TGTGCCTGGAGTGTTAGGGGCAGCTCTGGGGAGCTGTTTTTT.

This clonotype was seen ten or more times. This chain connects TRBV20-1 to TRBJ2-3; 8 nucleotides line up with TRBD2. V shed 1 base, J shed 2 bases, and the junction held 2 bases outside the gene matches. The germline gives CDR1 DFQATT, CDR2 SNEGSKA (reference sequence). The length of the CDR3 is 14 residues. DNA for the CDR3: TGCAGTGCTAGAGGTAGCGGGGCCACAGATACGCAGTATTTT. It specifies CSARGSGATDTQYF.

The chain couples TRBV5-1 to TRBJ1-2; 9 bases map to TRBD1. CDR1 and CDR2 from the germline V gene are SGHRS and YFSETQ. V shed 4 bases and J 7 bases; nucleotides not matched to a gene: 5. The CDR3 has 13 amino acids. The CDR3 sequence: CASSPWDRVGYTF. In DNA, the CDR3 is TGCGCCAGCAGCCCCTGGGACAGGGTTGGCTACACCTTC.

At least ten counts were recorded for this clonotype. J is TRBJ2-1 and V is TRBV25-1, with 9 bases lining up with TRBD1. This CDR3 has 14 residues. Germline assignment: CDR1 MGHDK and CDR2 SYGVNS. V lost 10 bases and J lost 6; bases outside the gene matches: 10. The CDR3 sequence is CATKPGTGFNEQFF. The CDR3 DNA follows: TGTGCCACTAAACCCGGGACAGGGTTCAATGAGCAGTTCTTC. The entire variable domain, with the rest obtained from reference TRBV25-1 and TRBJ2-1, is as follows: EADIYQTPRYLVIGTGKKITLECSQTMGHDKMYWYQQDPGMELHLIHYSYGVNSTEKGDLSSESTVSRIRTEHFPLTLESARPSHTSQYLCATKPGTGFNEQFFGPGTRLTVL.

V usage is TRBV4-3 and J usage is TRBJ2-2; possibly TRBD2 for D (5 bases). From germline, CDR1 is LGHNA and CDR2 YSLEER. V dropped 0 bases and J dropped 0 bases, with 11 bases sitting between them. CDR3 size: 17 residues. CDR3 bases: TGCGCCAGCAGCCAAGATCAAGAGCGGCCGAACACCGGGGAGCTGTTTTTT. Its translation is CASSQDQERPNTGELFF.

This clonotype was counted a few times. The chain carries TRBV20-1 and TRBJ1-5; 11 bases map to TRBD1. CDR1 and CDR2 (germline): DFQATT, SNEGSKA (reference sequence). Trimming at V came to 4 bases and at J to 6 bases, leaving 14 bases not matched to a gene. CDR3 length: 17 residues. CDR3 loop: CSATALEGDRGFQPQHF. The CDR3 DNA follows: TGCAGTGCTACCGCCTTAGAAGGGGACAGGGGGTTTCAGCCCCAGCATTTT.

This chain joins TRBV7-9 and TRBJ2-1; 9 positions agree with TRBD2. V lost 5 bases and J lost 2; bases outside the gene matches: 1. The CDR3 length is 14 residues. CDR1 and CDR2 (germline): SEHNR, FQNEAQ (reference sequence). In nucleotides, the CDR3 is TGTGCCAGCAGCCGGACTAGCGCCTACAATGAGCAGTTCTTC. Translating gives CASSRTSAYNEQFF.

The rearrangement joins TRBV4-3 to TRBJ1-6; D ambiguous. Germline assignment: CDR1 LGHNA and CDR2 YSLEER. V shed 0 bases and J shed 9 bases, with 12 bases lying between them. The CDR3 is 15 residues long. The CDR3 coding sequence is TGCGCCAGCAGCCAAGATACGGGGTACGGTTCACCCCTCCACTTT. It specifies CASSQDTGYGSPLHF.

This clonotype has a handful of counts. V gene TRBV30 combines with J gene TRBJ1-1; no reliable D call. The germline V gene encodes CDR1 GTSNPN and CDR2 SVGIG (reference sequence). There are 12 residues in the CDR3. Trimming removed 3 bases from V and 1 base from J, with 6 bases in between. The CDR3 DNA reads as TGTGCCTGGAGGTCAGAGAACACTGAAGCTTTCTTT. This translates into CAWRSENTEAFF.

V usage is TRBV7-2 and J usage is TRBJ1-2; D is possibly TRBD1 (5 bases). Trimming shortened V by 3 bases and J by 4 bases, and 12 bases separated the two germline ends. This CDR3 is built from 14 residues. Germline assignment: CDR1 SGHTA and CDR2 FQGNSA. This chain's CDR3 is CASSFRGVGYGYTF. The DNA for the CDR3 is TGTGCCAGCAGCTTTCGAGGGGTGGGCTATGGCTACACCTTC.